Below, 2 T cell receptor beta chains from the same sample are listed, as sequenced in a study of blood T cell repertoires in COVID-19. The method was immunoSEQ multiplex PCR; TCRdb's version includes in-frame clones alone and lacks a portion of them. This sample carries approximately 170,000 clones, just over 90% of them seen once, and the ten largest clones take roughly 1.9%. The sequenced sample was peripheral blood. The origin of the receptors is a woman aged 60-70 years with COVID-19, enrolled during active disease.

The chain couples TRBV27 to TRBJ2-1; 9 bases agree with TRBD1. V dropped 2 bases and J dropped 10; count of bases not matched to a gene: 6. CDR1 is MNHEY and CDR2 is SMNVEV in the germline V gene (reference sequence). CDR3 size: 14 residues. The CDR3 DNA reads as TGTGCCAGCAGTTTAAGGGGACAGGGCCACGAGCAGTTCTTC. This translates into CASSLRGQGHEQFF.

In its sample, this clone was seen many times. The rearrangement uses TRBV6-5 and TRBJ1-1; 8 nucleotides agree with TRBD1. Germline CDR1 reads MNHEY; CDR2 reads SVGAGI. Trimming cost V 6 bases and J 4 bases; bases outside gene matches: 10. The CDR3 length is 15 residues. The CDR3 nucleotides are TGTGCCAGCAGAAAGATTTACACAGGGGGCACTGAAGCTTTCTTT. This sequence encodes CASRKIYTGGTEAFF.